Listed below are T cell receptor beta chains from one sample, sequenced in a study of blood T cell dynamics during melanoma immunotherapy. Data came from immunoSEQ multiplex PCR; TCRdb stores just in-frame clones and leaves some out. The sample includes approximately 500 clones, roughly 82% of them seen just once. The specimen comprised blood, sampled from a patient treated with checkpoint blockade. The receptors come from a human donor with melanoma. Some clones in this sample may be carry-over from other donors' samples. CDR3s include the opening cysteine and the closing phenylalanine or tryptophan. Each record gives: CDR3 protein, CDR3 DNA, J gene, D gene, V gene, clone size. A D gene is named only where the DNA matches it firmly. Some rows have no size entry. The others give once, few or many, or a class for an expanded clone.

CDR3 protein: CARGTGRSYNEQFF
CDR3 DNA: TGTGCCAGGGGGACAGGGAGGTCTTACAATGAGCAGTTCTTC
J gene: TRBJ2-1
D gene: TRBD1
V gene: TRBV2
clone size: NA

CDR3 protein: CTDSSGNTIYF
CDR3 DNA: TGTACCGACAGCTCTGGAAACACCATATATTTT
J gene: TRBJ1-3
D gene: NA
V gene: TRBV5-8
clone size: NA

CDR3 protein: CASSQAGQGNEEQYF
CDR3 DNA: TGCGCCAGCAGCCAGGCGGGGCAGGGAAATGAAGAGCAGTACTTC
J gene: TRBJ2-7
D gene: NA
V gene: TRBV23-1
clone size: NA

CDR3 protein: CASSPNLAGKTYEQYF
CDR3 DNA: TGTGCCAGCAGCCCAAATCTAGCGGGGAAAACCTACGAGCAGTACTTC
J gene: TRBJ2-7
D gene: TRBD2
V gene: TRBV7-9
clone size: NA

CDR3 protein: CASLLGNTIYF
CDR3 DNA: TGTGCCAGTTTGTTAGGGAACACCATATATTTT
J gene: TRBJ1-3
D gene: NA
V gene: TRBV6-1
clone size: NA

CDR3 protein: CASSFEGNYGYTF
CDR3 DNA: TGTGCCAGCAGTTTCGAGGGTAACTATGGCTACACCTTC
J gene: TRBJ1-2
D gene: NA
V gene: TRBV27
clone size: NA

CDR3 protein: CASSEWTEAYGYTF
CDR3 DNA: TGTGCCAGCAGTGAGTGGACGGAGGCTTATGGCTACACCTTC
J gene: TRBJ1-2
D gene: NA
V gene: TRBV6-1
clone size: NA

CDR3 protein: CASSQDGGYQPQHF
CDR3 DNA: TGCGCCAGCAGCCAAGATGGGGGGTATCAGCCCCAGCATTTT
J gene: TRBJ1-5
D gene: NA
V gene: TRBV4-1
clone size: NA

CDR3 protein: CASSRTGGAFGQYF
CDR3 DNA: TGTGCCAGCAGCCGGACAGGGGGCGCATTCGGGCAGTACTTC
J gene: TRBJ2-7
D gene: TRBD1
V gene: TRBV5-6
clone size: NA

CDR3 protein: CAWTMDGYTEAFF
CDR3 DNA: TGTGCCTGGACCATGGACGGATACACTGAAGCTTTCTTT
J gene: TRBJ1-1
D gene: NA
V gene: TRBV30
clone size: few

CDR3 protein: CSVGAFGPNEQFF
CDR3 DNA: TGCAGCGTTGGTGCGTTCGGTCCCAATGAGCAGTTCTTC
J gene: TRBJ2-1
D gene: NA
V gene: TRBV29-1
clone size: NA

CDR3 protein: CASREPGLYPRQYF
CDR3 DNA: TGTGCCAGCAGGGAACCGGGCCTCTATCCCCGGCAGTACTTC
J gene: TRBJ2-7
D gene: NA
V gene: TRBV25-1
clone size: NA

CDR3 protein: CASSYSALGSYEQYF
CDR3 DNA: TGTGCCAGCAGTTACTCTGCGTTGGGGTCCTACGAGCAGTACTTC
J gene: TRBJ2-7
D gene: NA
V gene: TRBV6-5
clone size: NA

CDR3 protein: CASSETTGDPDTQYF
CDR3 DNA: TGTGCCAGCAGTGAAACGACAGGGGACCCAGATACGCAGTATTTT
J gene: TRBJ2-3
D gene: TRBD1
V gene: TRBV6-1
clone size: few

CDR3 protein: CASSKRASGGAGDTQYF
CDR3 DNA: TGTGCCAGCAGCAAAAGGGCCAGCGGGGGGGCAGGGGATACGCAGTATTTT
J gene: TRBJ2-3
D gene: NA
V gene: TRBV21-1
clone size: NA

CDR3 protein: CSVAPGGANEKLFF
CDR3 DNA: TGCAGCGTAGCTCCAGGGGGCGCGAATGAAAAACTGTTTTTT
J gene: TRBJ1-4
D gene: TRBD1
V gene: TRBV29-1
clone size: NA

CDR3 protein: CASSLAVGGAEEQFF
CDR3 DNA: TGCGCCAGCAGCTTGGCGGTCGGGGGGGCAGAAGAGCAGTTCTTC
J gene: TRBJ2-1
D gene: TRBD2
V gene: TRBV5-1
clone size: NA

CDR3 protein: CAWSVGEQGRVPSIRGYQPQHF
CDR3 DNA: TGTGCCTGGAGTGTAGGGGAACAGGGAAGGGTTCCGAGTATCAGGGGATATCAGCCCCAGCATTTT
J gene: TRBJ1-5
D gene: NA
V gene: TRBV30
clone size: NA

CDR3 protein: CASSLSRGLNEQYF
CDR3 DNA: TGTGCCAGCAGCTTGAGTCGGGGTCTCAACGAGCAGTACTTC
J gene: TRBJ2-7
D gene: NA
V gene: TRBV11-1
clone size: NA

CDR3 protein: CASSLAQGAAYEQYF
CDR3 DNA: TGCGCCAGCAGCTTGGCACAGGGGGCGGCCTACGAGCAGTACTTC
J gene: TRBJ2-7
D gene: TRBD1
V gene: TRBV5-1
clone size: NA

CDR3 protein: CASSIEQGSDEQYF
CDR3 DNA: TGTGCCAGTAGTATAGAACAGGGGAGCGACGAGCAGTACTTC
J gene: TRBJ2-7
D gene: TRBD1
V gene: TRBV19
clone size: once

CDR3 protein: CASSPTGQGAKIRLGYTF
CDR3 DNA: TGCGCCAGCAGCCCGACCGGACAGGGGGCGAAGATTAGGTTAGGCTACACCTTC
J gene: TRBJ1-2
D gene: TRBD1
V gene: TRBV5-1
clone size: NA

CDR3 protein: CASSINNQPQHF
CDR3 DNA: TGTGCCAGTAGTATTAACAATCAGCCCCAGCATTTT
J gene: TRBJ1-5
D gene: NA
V gene: TRBV19
clone size: NA

CDR3 protein: CASSWDRALNSPLHF
CDR3 DNA: TGTGCCAGCAGCTGGGACAGGGCTTTGAATTCACCCCTCCACTTT
J gene: TRBJ1-6
D gene: TRBD1
V gene: TRBV11-3
clone size: NA

CDR3 protein: CASSLLDGRIQETQYF
CDR3 DNA: TGTGCCAGCAGCTTATTGGACGGCCGGATCCAAGAGACCCAGTACTTC
J gene: TRBJ2-5
D gene: NA
V gene: TRBV7-2
clone size: NA

CDR3 protein: CTSSELRDRENPEAFF
CDR3 DNA: TGTACCAGCAGTGAACTTCGAGACCGAGAGAACCCTGAAGCTTTCTTT
J gene: TRBJ1-1
D gene: NA
V gene: TRBV6-1
clone size: NA

CDR3 protein: CARSLGPGNEKLFF
CDR3 DNA: TGTGCCAGAAGCTTAGGGCCGGGTAATGAAAAACTGTTTTTT
J gene: TRBJ1-4
D gene: NA
V gene: TRBV7-5
clone size: NA

CDR3 protein: CASRQTLWGTDTQYF
CDR3 DNA: TGTGCCAGCAGACAGACCCTGTGGGGCACAGATACGCAGTATTTT
J gene: TRBJ2-3
D gene: NA
V gene: TRBV6-5
clone size: NA

CDR3 protein: CASSQEGWQPQHF
CDR3 DNA: TGCGCCAGCAGCCAGGAGGGTTGGCAGCCCCAGCATTTT
J gene: TRBJ1-5
D gene: NA
V gene: TRBV5-1
clone size: NA